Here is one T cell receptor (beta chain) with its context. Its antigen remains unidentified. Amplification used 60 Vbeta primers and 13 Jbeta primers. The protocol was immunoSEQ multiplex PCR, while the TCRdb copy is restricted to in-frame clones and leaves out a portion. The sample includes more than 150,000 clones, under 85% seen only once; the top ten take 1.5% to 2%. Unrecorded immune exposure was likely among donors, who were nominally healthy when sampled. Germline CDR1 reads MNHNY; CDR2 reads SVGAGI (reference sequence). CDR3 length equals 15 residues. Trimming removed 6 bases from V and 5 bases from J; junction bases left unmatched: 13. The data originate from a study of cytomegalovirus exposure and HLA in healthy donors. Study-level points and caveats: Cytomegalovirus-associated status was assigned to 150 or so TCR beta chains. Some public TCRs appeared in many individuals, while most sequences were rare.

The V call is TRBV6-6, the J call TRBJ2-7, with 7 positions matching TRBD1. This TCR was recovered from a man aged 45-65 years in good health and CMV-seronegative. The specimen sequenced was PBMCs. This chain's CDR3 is CASRGATGARDEQYF. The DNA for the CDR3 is TGTGCCAGCAGAGGGGCTACAGGGGCGCGGGACGAGCAGTACTTC.